The rows below give T cell receptor beta chains drawn from one sample of a study of T cells after yellow fever vaccination. TCRdb passed the 5' RACE reads through MiXCR, listing each CDR3 protein once. The repertoire consists of around 350,000 distinct CDR3 sequences, with 6.2% occurring once and the leading ten covering 15%. The specimen was PBMCs, collected 5 days after the yellow fever booster vaccination. The receptor source for this set is a man under 40 who received the YFV17D yellow fever vaccine. CDR3s leave out the opening cysteine and the closing phenylalanine or tryptophan.

v_call	j_call	cdr3_aa
TRBV6-5	TRBJ2-3	ASTRLGGTDTQY
TRBV23-1	TRBJ2-2	ASSQTTSGRNTGELF
TRBV5-5	TRBJ1-4	ASSYTGSRDEKLF
TRBV7-2	TRBJ2-3	ASSSWGAGPESDTQY
TRBV10-3	TRBJ2-1	AISESASGSSYNEQF
TRBV7-2	TRBJ2-5	ASSGSGRQETQY
TRBV7-9	TRBJ1-6	ASEEQGGSYNSPLH
TRBV29-1	TRBJ2-3	SGGLAGSTDTQY
TRBV6-5	TRBJ2-3	ASSYSTAGGSDTQY
TRBV6-5	TRBJ2-7	ASSQGQQQY
TRBV7-2	TRBJ2-7	ASSQTRLAEPTYEQY
TRBV27	TRBJ2-1	ASSITSGKVNEQF
TRBV5-1	TRBJ2-2	ASSTGQKNTGELF
TRBV7-2	TRBJ2-5	ASSLALTGQETQY
TRBV7-9	TRBJ1-1	ASSLSGWGTEAF